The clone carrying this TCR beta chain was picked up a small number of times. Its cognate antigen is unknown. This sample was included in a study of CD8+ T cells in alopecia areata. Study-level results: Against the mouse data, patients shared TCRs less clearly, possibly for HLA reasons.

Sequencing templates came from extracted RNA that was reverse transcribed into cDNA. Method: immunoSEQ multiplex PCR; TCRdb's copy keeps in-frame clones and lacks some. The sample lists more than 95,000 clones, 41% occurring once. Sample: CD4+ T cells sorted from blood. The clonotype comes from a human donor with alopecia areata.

The CDR3 protein is CSAAQEREQFF. CDR3 bases: TGCAGTGCTGCGCAGGAACGGGAGCAGTTCTTC. The chain recombines TRBV20-1 with TRBJ2-1; D ambiguous. Trimming removed 5 bases from V and 10 bases from J, with 12 bases in between. Looked up from germline, CDR1 is DFQATT and CDR2 is SNEGSKA (reference sequence). The CDR3 length is 11 residues.